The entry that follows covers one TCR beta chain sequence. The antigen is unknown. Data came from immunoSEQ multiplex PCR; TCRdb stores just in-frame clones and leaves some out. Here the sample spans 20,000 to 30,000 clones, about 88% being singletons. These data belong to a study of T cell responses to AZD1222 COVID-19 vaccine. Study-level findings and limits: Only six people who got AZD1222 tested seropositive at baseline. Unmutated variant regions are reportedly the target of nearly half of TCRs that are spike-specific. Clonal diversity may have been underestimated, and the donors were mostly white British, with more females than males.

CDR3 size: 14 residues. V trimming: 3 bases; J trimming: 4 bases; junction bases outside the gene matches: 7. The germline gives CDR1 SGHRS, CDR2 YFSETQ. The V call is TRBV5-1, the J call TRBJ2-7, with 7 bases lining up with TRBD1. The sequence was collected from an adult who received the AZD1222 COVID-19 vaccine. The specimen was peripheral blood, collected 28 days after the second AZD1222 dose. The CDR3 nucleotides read TGCGCCAGCAGCTCCACGGGACAGACGTACGAGCAGTACTTC. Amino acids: CASSSTGQTYEQYF.